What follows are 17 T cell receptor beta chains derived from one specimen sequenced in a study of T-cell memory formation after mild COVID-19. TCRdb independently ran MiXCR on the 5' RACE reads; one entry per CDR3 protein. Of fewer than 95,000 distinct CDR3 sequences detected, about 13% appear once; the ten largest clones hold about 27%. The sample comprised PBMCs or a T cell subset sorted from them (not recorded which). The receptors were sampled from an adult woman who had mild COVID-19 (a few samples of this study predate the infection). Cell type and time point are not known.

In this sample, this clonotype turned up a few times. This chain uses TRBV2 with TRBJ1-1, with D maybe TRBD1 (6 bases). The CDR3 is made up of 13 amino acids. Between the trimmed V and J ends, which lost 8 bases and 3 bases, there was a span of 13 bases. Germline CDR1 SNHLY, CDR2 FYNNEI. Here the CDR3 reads CASSGRGDTEAFF. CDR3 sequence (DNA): TGTGCCAGCTCAGGCAGGGGAGACACTGAAGCTTTCTTT.

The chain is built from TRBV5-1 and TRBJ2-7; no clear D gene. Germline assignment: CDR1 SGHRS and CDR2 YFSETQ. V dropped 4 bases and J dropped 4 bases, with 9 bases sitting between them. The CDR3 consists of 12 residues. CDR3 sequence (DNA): TGCGCCAGCAGCGGCTCGGGTTACGAGCAGTACTTC. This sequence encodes CASSGSGYEQYF. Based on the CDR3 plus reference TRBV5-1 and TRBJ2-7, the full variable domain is KAGVTQTPRYLIKTRGQQVTLSCSPISGHRSVSWYQQTPGQGLQFLFEYFSETQRNKGNFPGRFSGRQFSNSRSEMNVSTLELGDSALYLCASSGSGYEQYFGPGTRLTVT.

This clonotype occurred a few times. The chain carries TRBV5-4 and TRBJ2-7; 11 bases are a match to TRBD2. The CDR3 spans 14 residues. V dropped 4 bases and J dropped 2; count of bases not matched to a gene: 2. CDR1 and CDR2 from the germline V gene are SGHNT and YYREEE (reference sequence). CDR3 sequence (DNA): TGTGCCAGCAGCACACTAGCGGGAGCCTACGAGCAGTACTTC. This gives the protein CASSTLAGAYEQYF. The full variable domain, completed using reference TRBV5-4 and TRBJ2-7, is ETGVTQSPTHLIKTRGQQVTLRCSSQSGHNTVSWYQQALGQGPQFIFQYYREEENGRGNFPPRFSGLQFPNYSSELNVNALELDDSALYLCASSTLAGAYEQYFGPGTRLTVT.

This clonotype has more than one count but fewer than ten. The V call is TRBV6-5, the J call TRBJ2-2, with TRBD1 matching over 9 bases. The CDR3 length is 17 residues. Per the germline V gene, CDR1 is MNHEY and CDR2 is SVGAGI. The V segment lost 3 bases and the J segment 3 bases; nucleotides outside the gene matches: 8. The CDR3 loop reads CASSYRFRQGDTGELFF. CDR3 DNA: TGTGCCAGCAGTTATCGATTTAGACAGGGGGACACCGGGGAGCTGTTTTTT.

The chain's CDR3 is CASSPLNEETQYF. In DNA form, the CDR3 reads TGTGCCAGCAGTCCACTCAATGAAGAGACCCAGTACTTC. The chain joins TRBV9 to TRBJ2-5; D gene unclear. This CDR3 is built from 13 residues. Trimming shortened V by 5 bases and J by 3 bases, and 11 bases separated the two germline ends. Germline values: CDR1 SGDLS, CDR2 YYNGEE.

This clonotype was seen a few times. CDR3 DNA: TGTGCCAGCAGCGTATACCTCGGGGAGCTGTTTTTT. It translates to CASSVYLGELFF. The rearrangement joins TRBV9 to TRBJ2-2; D uncertain. V lost 1 base and J lost 7, with 5 bases in between. The CDR3 loop spans 12 amino acids. Germline CDR1 reads SGDLS; CDR2 reads YYNGEE.

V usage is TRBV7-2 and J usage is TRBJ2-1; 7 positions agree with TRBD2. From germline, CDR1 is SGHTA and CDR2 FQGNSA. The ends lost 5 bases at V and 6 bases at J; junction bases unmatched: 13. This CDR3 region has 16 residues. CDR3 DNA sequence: TGTGCCAGCAGCCCATTCGGCGGGAGCATCGGCAATGAGCAGTTCTTC. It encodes CASSPFGGSIGNEQFF.

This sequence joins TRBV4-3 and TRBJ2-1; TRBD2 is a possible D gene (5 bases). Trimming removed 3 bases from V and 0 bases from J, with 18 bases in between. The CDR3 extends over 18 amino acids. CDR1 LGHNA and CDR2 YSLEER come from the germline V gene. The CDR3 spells CASSQSPSTTPSYNEQFF. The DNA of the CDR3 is TGCGCCAGCAGCCAGAGCCCCTCGACTACCCCCTCCTACAATGAGCAGTTCTTC.

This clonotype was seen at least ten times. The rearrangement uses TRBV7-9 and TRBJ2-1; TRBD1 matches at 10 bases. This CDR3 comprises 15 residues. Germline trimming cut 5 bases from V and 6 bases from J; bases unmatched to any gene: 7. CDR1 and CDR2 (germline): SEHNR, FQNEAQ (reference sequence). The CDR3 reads CASSPRTGGTNEQFF. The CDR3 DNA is TGTGCCAGCAGCCCCCGGACAGGGGGTACCAATGAGCAGTTCTTC.

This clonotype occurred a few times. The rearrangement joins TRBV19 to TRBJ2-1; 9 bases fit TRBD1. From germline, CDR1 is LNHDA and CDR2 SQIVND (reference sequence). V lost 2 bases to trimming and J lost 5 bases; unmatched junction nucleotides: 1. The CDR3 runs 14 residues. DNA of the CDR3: TGTGCCAGTAGTATATGGACAGGGGACAATGAGCAGTTCTTC. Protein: CASSIWTGDNEQFF.

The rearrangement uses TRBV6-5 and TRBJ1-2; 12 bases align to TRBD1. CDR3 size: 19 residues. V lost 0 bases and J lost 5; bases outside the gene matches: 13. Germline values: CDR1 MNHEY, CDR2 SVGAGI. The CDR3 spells CASSYSMGTGGGLRYGYTF. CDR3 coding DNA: TGTGCCAGCAGTTACTCGATGGGGACAGGGGGCGGATTACGATATGGCTACACCTTC.

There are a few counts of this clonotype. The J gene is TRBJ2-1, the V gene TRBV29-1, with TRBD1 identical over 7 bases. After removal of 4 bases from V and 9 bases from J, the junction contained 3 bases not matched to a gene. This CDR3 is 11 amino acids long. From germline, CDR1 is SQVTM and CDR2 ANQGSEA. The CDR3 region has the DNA TGCAGCGTTGGCCCAGGGGGTGAGCAGTTCTTC. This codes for CSVGPGGEQFF.

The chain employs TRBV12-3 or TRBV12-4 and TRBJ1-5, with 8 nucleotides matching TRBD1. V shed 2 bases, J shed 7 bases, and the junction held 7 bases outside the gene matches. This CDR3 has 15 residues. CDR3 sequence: CASSLLWTGSQPQHF. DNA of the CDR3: TGTGCCAGCAGTTTACTGTGGACAGGGAGCCAGCCCCAGCATTTT.

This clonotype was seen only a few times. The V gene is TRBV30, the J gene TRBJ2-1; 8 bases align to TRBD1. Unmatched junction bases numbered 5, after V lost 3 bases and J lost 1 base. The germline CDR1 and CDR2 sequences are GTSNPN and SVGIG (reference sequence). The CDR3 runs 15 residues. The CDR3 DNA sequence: TGTGCCTGGAGCCTGACAGGGGCTTCCTACAATGAGCAGTTCTTC. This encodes CAWSLTGASYNEQFF.

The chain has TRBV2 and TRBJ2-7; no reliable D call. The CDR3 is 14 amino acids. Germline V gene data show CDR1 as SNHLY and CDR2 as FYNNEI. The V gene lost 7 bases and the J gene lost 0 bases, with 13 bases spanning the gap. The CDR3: CASIPRVGSYEQYF. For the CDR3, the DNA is TGTGCCAGCATCCCCCGAGTTGGCTCCTACGAGCAGTACTTC.

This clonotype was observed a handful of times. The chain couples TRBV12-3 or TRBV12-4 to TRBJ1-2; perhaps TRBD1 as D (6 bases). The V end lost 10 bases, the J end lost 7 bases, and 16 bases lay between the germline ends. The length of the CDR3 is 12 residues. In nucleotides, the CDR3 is TGTGCCACCAACCGGGGGGCTTCTGGCTACACCTTC. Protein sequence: CATNRGASGYTF.

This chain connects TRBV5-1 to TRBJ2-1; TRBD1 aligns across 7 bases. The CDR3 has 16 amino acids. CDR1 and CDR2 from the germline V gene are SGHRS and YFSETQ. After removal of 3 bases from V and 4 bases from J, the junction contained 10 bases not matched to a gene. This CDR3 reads CASSSKNTGQYNEQFF. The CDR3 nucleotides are TGCGCCAGCAGCTCGAAGAATACGGGACAGTACAATGAGCAGTTCTTC.